These 30 T cell receptor beta chains share one sample of origin, sequenced in a study of beta chain features in type 1 diabetes. Reverse transcribing all isolated RNA meant expressed TCRB transcripts were sequenced. The table came from immunoSEQ multiplex PCR; TCRdb's copy has only in-frame clones and leaves some out. The top ten clones hold 0.025% to 0.03% of a sample with about 270,000 clones, roughly 13% of them seen once. Sequencing used naive CD4+ T cells from blood. Receptor source: a woman in her 40s in good health.

This chain uses TRBV14 with TRBJ2-7; possibly TRBD1 for D (6 bases). CDR1 SGHDN and CDR2 FVKESK come from the germline V gene. This CDR3 has 15 amino acids. V lost 3 bases and J 2 bases, leaving 14 bases between the germline ends. The CDR3 region has the DNA TGTGCCAGCAGCCACGACGAAACAGGGACCTACGAGCAGTACTTC. It codes for CASSHDETGTYEQYF.

This clone was seen once. The gene calls are TRBV5-4 and TRBJ1-2, with a weak D call TRBD1 (5 bases). V lost 4 bases to trimming and J lost 2 bases, with 15 bases between them. The CDR3 sequence is 15 residues long. From germline, CDR1 is SGHNT and CDR2 YYREEE (reference sequence). Here the CDR3 reads CASSPPGLGNYGYTF. CDR3 nucleotide sequence: TGTGCCAGCAGCCCACCGGGACTGGGGAACTATGGCTACACCTTC. The whole variable domain, filled in from reference TRBV5-4 and TRBJ1-2, reads ETGVTQSPTHLIKTRGQQVTLRCSSQSGHNTVSWYQQALGQGPQFIFQYYREEENGRGNFPPRFSGLQFPNYSSELNVNALELDDSALYLCASSPPGLGNYGYTFGSGTRLTVV.

This clone was found a few times. The gene calls are TRBV27 and TRBJ2-7, with 9 bases fitting TRBD1. Germline V gene sequence: CDR1 MNHEY, CDR2 SMNVEV (reference sequence). The length of the CDR3 is 14 residues. With V trimmed by 7 bases and J by 3 bases, 7 bases remained unmatched. This CDR3 is CASKKGQGFYEQYF. CDR3 coding DNA: TGTGCCAGCAAGAAGGGACAGGGATTCTACGAGCAGTACTTC.

This clone was counted between two and nine times. The chain has TRBV7-2 and TRBJ2-7; the match to TRBD2 covers 7 bases. Germline V gene sequence: CDR1 SGHTA, CDR2 FQGNSA. CDR3 length: 16 residues. The junction had 9 bases not matched to a gene; V was cut back by 1 base and J by 3 bases. The chain's CDR3 is CASSLGGTGGGYEQYF. DNA of the CDR3: TGTGCCAGCAGCTTAGGAGGGACCGGCGGGGGCTACGAGCAGTACTTC.

This clone was observed a handful of times. The J gene is TRBJ2-7, the V gene TRBV20-1; no clear D gene. This CDR3 is built from 11 residues. Germline V gives CDR1 DFQATT, CDR2 SNEGSKA (reference sequence). V was shortened by 5 bases and J by 3 bases, with 8 bases between the two germline ends. DNA for the CDR3: TGCAGTGCTCCAACAAACTACGAGCAGTACTTC. This codes for CSAPTNYEQYF.

This clone occurred a few times. This chain connects TRBV5-4 to TRBJ1-6; 9 bases are a match to TRBD1. Germline CDR1 reads SGHNT; CDR2 reads YYREEE (reference sequence). With V trimmed by 6 bases and J by 8 bases, 15 bases remained unmatched. The CDR3 sequence is 17 residues long. CDR3 DNA sequence: TGTGCCAGCACCCAATCACCGGGACAGGGTGGCCATTCACCCCTCCACTTT. Its translation is CASTQSPGQGGHSPLHF.

The chain has TRBV14 and TRBJ2-5, with TRBD1 as a possible D gene (5 bases). CDR1 SGHDN and CDR2 FVKESK come from the germline V gene. The CDR3 runs to 14 residues. The V and J ends lost 0 bases and 5 bases respectively, with 10 bases between them. The DNA for the CDR3 is TGTGCCAGCAGCCAAGAGTCAGGGAAGGAGACCCAGTACTTC. Protein product: CASSQESGKETQYF.

This clone was observed a handful of times. The chain has TRBV10-3 and TRBJ1-2, with D hard to call. Deletions cut 8 bases from V and 0 bases from J, with 13 bases between. Germline CDR1 ENHRY, CDR2 SYGVKD. The CDR3 totals 14 residues. For the CDR3, the DNA is TGTGCCATCCTTGTTCAGGCACCTAACTATGGCTACACCTTC. Translation gives CAILVQAPNYGYTF.

This clone was seen many times. The rearrangement joins TRBV5-1 to TRBJ2-4; 7 nucleotides align to TRBD1. Trimming cost V 4 bases and J 5 bases; bases outside gene matches: 6. This CDR3 region has 14 residues. From germline, CDR1 is SGHRS and CDR2 YFSETQ. CDR3 sequence: CASSALGQQNIQYF. The CDR3, as DNA: TGCGCCAGCAGCGCCTTGGGACAGCAAAACATTCAGTACTTC.

This clone was observed a few times. The chain links TRBV2 to TRBJ2-1; 9 bases are a match to TRBD2. After removal of 6 bases from V and 6 bases from J, the junction contained 15 bases not matched to a gene. From germline, CDR1 is SNHLY and CDR2 FYNNEI. CDR3 size: 17 residues. CDR3 nucleotide sequence: TGTGCCAGCAGAACCCTACTACTAGCGGGCCGGATCAATGAGCAGTTCTTC. It specifies CASRTLLLAGRINEQFF.

This clone was seen only a few times. V and J are TRBV19 and TRBJ2-7; possible D gene TRBD2, 7 bases. Germline V gene lookup returns CDR1 LNHDA and CDR2 SQIVND (reference sequence). The CDR3 sequence is 15 residues long. The V end lost 5 bases, the J end lost 4 bases, and 18 bases lay between the germline ends. For the CDR3, the DNA is TGTGCCAGTAGTCCTACTGGGGGGGCCTCTTACGAGCAGTACTTC. Its protein product is CASSPTGGASYEQYF.

A few counts support this clone. This rearrangement joins TRBV10-3 to TRBJ2-7; D perhaps matches TRBD2 (5 bases). V shed 4 bases and J shed 5 bases, with 6 bases lying between them. CDR1 is ENHRY and CDR2 is SYGVKD in the germline V gene. CDR3 length: 11 residues. The CDR3 bases are TGTGCCATCAGTGCGGAGGACGAGCAGTACTTC. The encoded protein is CAISAEDEQYF.

This clone was detected only a few times. Additional DNA sequences in this sample encode the identical CDR3. This sequence joins TRBV11-2 and TRBJ2-2, with D hard to call. Per the germline V gene, CDR1 is SGHAT and CDR2 is FQNNGV. V was shortened by 4 bases and J by 3 bases, with 3 bases between the two germline ends. This CDR3 contains 12 residues. This CDR3 is CASSSYTGELFF. In DNA, the CDR3 is TGTGCCAGCAGCTCTTACACCGGGGAGCTGTTTTTT.

The chain is built from TRBV11-3 and TRBJ2-5; unclear D gene. Germline loops: CDR1 SGHNT, CDR2 YENEEA. CDR3 length equals 13 residues. V shed 4 bases and J shed 5 bases, with 11 bases lying between them. The CDR3 is CASSYERDETQYF. The CDR3 DNA follows: TGTGCCAGCAGCTACGAGCGTGACGAGACCCAGTACTTC.

The table lists this clone with a few counts. V usage is TRBV2 and J usage is TRBJ2-3; perhaps TRBD2 as D (6 bases). Germline-derived CDR1 and CDR2 are SNHLY and FYNNEI. This CDR3 spans 15 amino acids. V gave up 6 bases and J gave up 3 bases, with 16 bases separating them. The CDR3 DNA sequence: TGTGCCAGCAGATACGGAGGGGTTGGGACAGATACGCAGTATTTT. Translating it yields CASRYGGVGTDTQYF.

The V gene is TRBV5-4, the J gene TRBJ2-7; the match to TRBD2 covers 8 bases. Germline CDR1 SGHNT, CDR2 YYREEE (reference sequence). J lost 1 base, V lost 2 bases, and 2 bases had no gene match. The CDR3 runs 14 residues. The CDR3 region is CASSLAGVSYEQYF. CDR3 coding DNA: TGTGCCAGCAGCTTAGCGGGGGTGTCCTACGAGCAGTACTTC. Complete variable domain (other parts from reference TRBV5-4 and TRBJ2-7): ETGVTQSPTHLIKTRGQQVTLRCSSQSGHNTVSWYQQALGQGPQFIFQYYREEENGRGNFPPRFSGLQFPNYSSELNVNALELDDSALYLCASSLAGVSYEQYFGPGTRLTVT.

This rearrangement joins TRBV5-1 to TRBJ2-3; 8 nucleotides agree with TRBD2. The V segment lost 4 bases and the J segment 3 bases; nucleotides outside the gene matches: 7. CDR1 SGHRS and CDR2 YFSETQ come from the germline V gene. The CDR3 loop spans 15 amino acids. In DNA form, the CDR3 reads TGCGCCAGCAGCCCCCCGGGGGGGAGGACAGATACGCAGTATTTT. Its protein is CASSPPGGRTDTQYF.

The gene calls are TRBV2 and TRBJ2-3; D unresolved. This CDR3 is built from 16 residues. Germline CDR1 reads SNHLY; CDR2 reads FYNNEI. With 0 bases removed from V and 1 base from J, the gap between germline ends came to 11 bases. The CDR3 DNA follows: TGTGCCAGCAGTGAAGCCCTCTACGCGGGCACAGATACGCAGTATTTT. It encodes CASSEALYAGTDTQYF.

The gene calls are TRBV11-3 and TRBJ2-1, with TRBD2 as a possible D gene (5 bases). Per germline, CDR1 SGHNT and CDR2 YENEEA. V was trimmed by 5 bases and J by 8 bases, leaving 13 bases between them. This CDR3 has 13 amino acids. The CDR3 here is CASSPKGSDEQFF. The CDR3 DNA follows: TGTGCCAGCAGCCCGAAAGGGAGCGATGAGCAGTTCTTC.

The V gene is TRBV7-9, the J gene TRBJ2-3; the D is unclear. The V and J ends lost 11 bases and 1 base respectively, with 31 bases between them. Germline CDR1 and CDR2: SEHNR and FQNEAQ (reference sequence). This CDR3 is built from 19 residues. The CDR3 sequence is CASIRSLQKKLWGTDTQYF. DNA for the CDR3: TGTGCCTCCATTCGGAGTCTCCAGAAAAAACTCTGGGGCACAGATACGCAGTATTTT.

The J gene is TRBJ2-7, the V gene TRBV2; TRBD2 matches 12 bases. The CDR3 is 13 residues long. Germline assignment: CDR1 SNHLY and CDR2 FYNNEI. The V and J ends lost 10 bases and 3 bases, in that order; junction bases with no gene match: 4. CDR3 in amino acids: CATRLAGDYEQYF. The CDR3 DNA is TGTGCCACTCGACTAGCGGGGGACTACGAGCAGTACTTC. The whole variable domain, remainder taken from reference TRBV2 and TRBJ2-7, is EPEVTQTPSHQVTQMGQEVILRCVPISNHLYFYWYRQILGQKVEFLVSFYNNEISEKSEIFDDQFSVERPDGSNFTLKIRSTKLEDSAMYFCATRLAGDYEQYFGPGTRLTVT.

This clone occurred a few times. The sample holds other DNA sequences that translate to the same CDR3. This rearrangement joins TRBV5-4 to TRBJ2-5; 8 nucleotides match TRBD1. V was pared by 5 bases and J by 4 bases, with 4 bases of the junction left unmatched. Germline V gene data show CDR1 as SGHNT and CDR2 as YYREEE (reference sequence). The CDR3 consists of 13 residues. CDR3 in DNA: TGTGCCAGCAGTCGGACAGGGAGAGAGACCCAGTACTTC. Translated, it gives CASSRTGRETQYF.

The chain carries TRBV7-2 and TRBJ2-3; 7 bases map to TRBD2. Germline trimming cut 1 base from V and 1 base from J; bases unmatched to any gene: 2. Per the germline V gene, CDR1 is SGHTA and CDR2 is FQGNSA. The CDR3 has 15 residues. The CDR3 sequence is CASSLDRGGTDTQYF. The CDR3 nucleotides are TGTGCCAGCAGCTTAGACCGGGGGGGCACAGATACGCAGTATTTT.

CDR3 region: CASSLTGVYEQYF. For the CDR3, the DNA is TGCGCCAGCAGCCTAACAGGGGTCTACGAGCAGTACTTC. The V call is TRBV5-1, the J call TRBJ2-7; the match to TRBD1 covers 7 bases. CDR3 length: 13 residues. The germline CDR1 and CDR2 sequences are SGHRS and YFSETQ. The trim removed 4 bases at V and 3 bases at J, leaving 4 bases unmatched. Full variable domain (rest looked up from reference TRBV5-1 and TRBJ2-7): KAGVTQTPRYLIKTRGQQVTLSCSPISGHRSVSWYQQTPGQGLQFLFEYFSETQRNKGNFPGRFSGRQFSNSRSEMNVSTLELGDSALYLCASSLTGVYEQYFGPGTRLTVT.

The V gene is TRBV7-9, the J gene TRBJ1-1; 8 nucleotides agree with TRBD1. CDR3 length: 14 residues. In germline, CDR1 is SEHNR, CDR2 FQNEAQ (reference sequence). V trimming: 0 bases; J trimming: 8 bases; junction bases outside the gene matches: 5. CDR3 bases: TGTGCCAGCAGCTTAGCGTCTAGGACAGGGGAAGCTTTCTTT. Amino acid sequence: CASSLASRTGEAFF.

V usage is TRBV10-3 and J usage is TRBJ2-5; 12 bases are a match to TRBD2. The CDR3 contains 17 residues. V was pared by 2 bases and J by 3 bases, with 7 bases of the junction left unmatched. Germline V CDR1 and CDR2: ENHRY, SYGVKD. The CDR3 nucleotides are TGTGCCATCAGTGAGCTAGGACTAGCGGGGACTAAAGAGACCCAGTACTTC. Protein sequence: CAISELGLAGTKETQYF.

This clone was counted only a few times. This chain connects TRBV5-6 to TRBJ2-7; 9 bases match TRBD2. This CDR3 has 14 residues. Per germline, CDR1 SGHDT and CDR2 YYEEEE. The ends lost 4 bases at V and 4 bases at J; junction bases unmatched: 6. This chain's CDR3 is CASSIGTSQYEQYF. CDR3 nucleotide sequence: TGTGCCAGCAGCATCGGGACTAGCCAATACGAGCAGTACTTC.

The rearrangement links TRBV7-6 to TRBJ2-7; TRBD2 matches at 14 bases. CDR3 size: 17 residues. CDR1 and CDR2 (germline): SGHVS, FNYEAQ. The junction had 13 bases not matched to a gene; V was cut back by 5 bases and J by 7 bases. This CDR3 is CASSPWTSGGRLGEQYF. The CDR3 DNA sequence: TGTGCCAGCAGCCCCTGGACTAGCGGGGGGCGCCTGGGAGAGCAGTACTTC.

This CDR3 is CASSARDPGGGGALHF. The CDR3 nucleotides are TGTGCCAGCAGCGCACGGGACCCCGGCGGAGGAGGGGCCCTCCACTTT. The chain has TRBV5-5 and TRBJ1-6; TRBD1 might be the D (5 bases). The ends were cut back, 4 bases at V and 14 bases at J, with 25 bases in the middle. Germline loops: CDR1 SGHKS, CDR2 YYEKEE (reference sequence). The CDR3 length is 16 residues.

Here the CDR3 reads CSVGGQGWKNTEAFF. CDR3 coding DNA: TGCAGCGTTGGGGGGCAGGGGTGGAAAAACACTGAAGCTTTCTTT. J is TRBJ1-1 and V is TRBV29-1; perhaps TRBD1 as D (6 bases). CDR3 length: 15 residues. From germline, CDR1 is SQVTM and CDR2 ANQGSEA. The V and J ends lost 4 bases and 2 bases respectively, with 17 bases between them.